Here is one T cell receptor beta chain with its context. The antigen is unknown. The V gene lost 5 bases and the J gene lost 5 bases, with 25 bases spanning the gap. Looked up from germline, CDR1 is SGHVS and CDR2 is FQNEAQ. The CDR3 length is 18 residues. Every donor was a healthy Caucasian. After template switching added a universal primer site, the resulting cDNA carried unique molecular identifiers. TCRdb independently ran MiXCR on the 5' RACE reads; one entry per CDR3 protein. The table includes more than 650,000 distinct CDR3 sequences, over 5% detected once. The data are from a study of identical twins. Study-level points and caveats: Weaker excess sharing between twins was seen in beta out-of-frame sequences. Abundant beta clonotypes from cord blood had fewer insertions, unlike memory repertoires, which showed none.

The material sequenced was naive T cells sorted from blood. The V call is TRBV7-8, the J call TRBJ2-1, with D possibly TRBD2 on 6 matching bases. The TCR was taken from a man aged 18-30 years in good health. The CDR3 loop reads CASSRRPLSRDSNNEQFF. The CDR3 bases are TGTGCCAGCAGCCGCCGCCCATTATCCCGGGACTCTAACAATGAGCAGTTCTTC.